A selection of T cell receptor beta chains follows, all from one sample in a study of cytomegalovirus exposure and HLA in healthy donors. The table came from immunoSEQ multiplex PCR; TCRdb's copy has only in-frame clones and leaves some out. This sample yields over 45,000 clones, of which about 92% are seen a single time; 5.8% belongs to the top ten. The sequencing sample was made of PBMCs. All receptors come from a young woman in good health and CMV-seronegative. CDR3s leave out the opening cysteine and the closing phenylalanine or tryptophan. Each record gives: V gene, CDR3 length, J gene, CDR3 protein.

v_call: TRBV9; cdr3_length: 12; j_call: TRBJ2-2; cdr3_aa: ASSVGQGPGELF
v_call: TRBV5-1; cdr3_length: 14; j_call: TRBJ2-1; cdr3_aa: ASSLSGSNSYNEQF
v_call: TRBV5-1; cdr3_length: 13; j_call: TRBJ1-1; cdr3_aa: ASSLAPTGSTEAF
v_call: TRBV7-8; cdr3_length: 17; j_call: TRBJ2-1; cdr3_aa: ASSLAGYTLAGVGNEQF
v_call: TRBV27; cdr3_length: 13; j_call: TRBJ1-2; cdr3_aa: ATAILTGPDYGYT
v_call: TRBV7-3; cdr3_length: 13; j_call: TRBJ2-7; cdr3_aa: ASSFRRGLDYEQY
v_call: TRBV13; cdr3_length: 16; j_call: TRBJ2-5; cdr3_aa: ASSLGMGTSGIQETQY
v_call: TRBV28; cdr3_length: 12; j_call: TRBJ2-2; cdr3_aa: ASSLGPRGGELF
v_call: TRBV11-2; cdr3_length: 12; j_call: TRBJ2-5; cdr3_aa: ASSPRGPQETQY
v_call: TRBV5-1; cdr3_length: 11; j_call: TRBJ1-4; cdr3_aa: ASRRTGPEKLF